This T cell receptor beta chain was identified in a study of T cell repertoires in cytomegalovirus infection. Study-wide context: Public TCR beta signatures were indicative of both CMV infection and a matching HLA type. The study's findings and limits: HLA-C-restricted CMV-specific TCR beta clonotypes prevailed in the ex vivo response. The cumulative frequency of public TCR beta families distinguished individuals who carried CMV together with the relevant HLA.

A word on this clonotype: Antigen unknown.

TCRdb itself ran the reads through MiXCR, one entry per CDR3 protein. The sample lists 150,000 to 200,000 distinct CDR3 sequences; roughly a fifth were seen once. The clonotype comes from a human donor in good health (CMV status not recorded). Some clones in this sample may be carry-over from other donors' samples. Source material: PBMCs.

Here the CDR3 reads CASSLSSSQETQYF. In nucleotides, the CDR3 is TGTGCCAGCAGTTTAAGTTCCAGTCAAGAGACCCAGTACTTC. The chain has TRBV28 and TRBJ2-5; the D is unclear. Trimming shortened V by 2 bases and J by 2 bases, and 9 bases separated the two germline ends. Germline CDR1 MDHEN, CDR2 SYDVKM. The CDR3 consists of 14 residues. The variable domain in full, with the rest retrieved from reference TRBV28 and TRBJ2-5, is DVKVTQSSRYLVKRTGEKVFLECVQDMDHENMFWYRQDPGLGLRLIYFSYDVKMKEKGDIPEGYSVSREKKERFSLILESASTNQTSMYLCASSLSSSQETQYFGPGTRLLVL.